A single T cell receptor beta chain is shown here with its context. Its antigen remains undetermined. No much larger clone is present one base from it, and per-base qualities are unavailable. This sample was included in a study of T cells in Graves' hyperthyroidism and ophthalmopathy (dated by TCRdb to the late 2010s). Notes on the research overall: Peripheral blood samples were taken at initial diagnosis, before any treatment was given. To identify distinguishing TCR V-J signatures, a discovery cohort of 100 patients was used, comprising 40 to 45 with Graves' ophthalmopathy and approximately 58 with stable Graves' hyperthyroidism. Whether ophthalmopathy could be predicted prospectively was tested in an independent validation cohort made up of under 20 hyperthyroidism patients plus 17 patients who later progressed to ophthalmopathy. For training and testing, the 100 or so patients in the discovery cohort were randomly divided in a 7:3 ratio. The study also compared thyroid tissue and blood T-cell repertoires from over 5 Graves' hyperthyroidism patients. Once sampling was done, hyperthyroidism patients were given methimazole at a starting dose of 30 mg daily, whereas ophthalmopathy patients were given high-dose intravenous methylprednisolone. The paper describes TCR Vbeta CDR3 sequencing of roughly 130 peripheral blood samples, made up of fewer than 50 ophthalmopathy patients, roughly 80 hyperthyroidism patients and 17 progressor patients. Broad study findings and their caveats: During validation, the model predicted progression to ophthalmopathy a median of around 6 months ahead of onset, with approximately 71% sensitivity and almost 75% specificity. In cross-validation, a model built on a 13 V-J signature told ophthalmopathy apart from stable hyperthyroidism with 85% to 90% sensitivity and about 81% specificity, and in testing the same model reached 80%/75%. Most expanded thyroid clonotypes (frequency above 0.001) were also detected in blood, a finding suggesting that blood repertoires may reflect thyroid immune responses. No statistical method was used to set the sample size in advance, and investigators knew the group allocation.

TCR beta CDR3 regions were amplified from RNA transcripts. A first-round RT-PCR of the TCR CDR3 used the HTBI primer set with the Qiagen OneStep RT-PCR kit. Libraries were constructed in a second round of multiplex PCR, after which size selection and purification were performed. The libraries were sequenced on an Illumina HiSeq2000 using paired-end 100 bp reads. In the paper's pipeline: SOAPnuke was used to process the raw data, removing reads that contained adapters or uncalled bases, had a mean Phred below 15, or lacked an exact match to the constant primer or identifier. COPE v1.2.5 was used to merge the high-quality paired reads, and each unique nucleotide sequence was defined as a clonotype. MiTCR v1.1 was used to align clonotypes to the IMGT TRBV, TRBD and TRBJ reference segments. The analysis included only V-J combinations with a frequency above 0.0001, which together covered roughly 99% of the repertoires. The TCS score was defined as F50 (clonal expansion) divided by E x V (chaos), with BLOSUM62-based TCRdist calculated between CDR3 peptides within each V-J. Welch's t-statistics and random forest reduced 500 to 650 V-J features to roughly 13, which were used in a naive Bayes classifier (R e1071). TCRdb took the public reads, trimmed them with fastp at Q25, ran MiXCR for clone calling and kept in-frame beta chains. Here each entry gathers all rows of one CDR3 protein and keeps the most common genes and DNA. The V and J calls were not made by the authors but by TCRdb's processing. The sample table contains approximately 620,000 distinct CDR3 sequences; only one count was recorded for approximately 15% of them. Jointly, the top ten make up less than 6% of the sample.

The cysteine opens and the phenylalanine closes a CDR3 of 17 amino acids. Only the CDR3 portion is preserved as DNA: 51 bases, with reading frame beginning at the first base. V gives up 1 base and J gives up 0 bases, and the segment between their germline ends measures 14 bases. From a lookup of the germline V gene (reference sequence), CDR1 and CDR2 are LGHDT and YNNKEL. Hyperthyroidism patients were newly diagnosed, with disease duration under 2 months, and aged 18 to 65 years. Any patient with an uncontrolled infection, another autoimmune disease, pregnancy or lactation was excluded. Diagnoses were based on clinical symptoms, serum thyroxine and TRAb, thyroid ultrasound and orbital computed tomography. Blood from progressor patients was drawn when they were first diagnosed with hyperthyroidism, before any ophthalmopathy symptoms appeared. PBMCs were isolated from about 9.1 ml of fresh peripheral blood by Ficoll-Paque density gradient centrifugation. Patients classed as progressors first received a Graves' hyperthyroidism diagnosis and then went on to develop ophthalmopathy during follow-up. Trizol reagent was used to extract total RNA, and RNA quality was then checked on an Agilent 2100 Bioanalyzer.

This TCR was sampled from a woman between 25 and 40 years old with Graves' hyperthyroidism that later progressed to Graves' ophthalmopathy. In this chain, TRBV3-1 is recombined with TRBJ2-3, with the identity of the D gene unclear. The sequenced sample consisted of blood. The CDR3 region has the sequence CASSQGRARSSTDTQYF. The sequenced DNA is TGTGCCAGCAGCCAAGGACGGGCGCGTTCTAGCACAGATACGCAGTATTTT.